These T cell receptor beta chains were read from a single sample in a study of T-cell memory formation after mild COVID-19. From the 5' RACE reads, TCRdb called clonotypes with MiXCR, one entry per CDR3 protein. The sample has roughly 150,000 distinct CDR3 sequences, more than 13% seen once. What was sequenced was PBMCs or a T cell subset sorted from them (not recorded which). These TCRs come from an adult woman who had mild COVID-19 (a few samples of this study predate the infection). Cell type and time point are not known. CDR3s leave out the opening cysteine and the closing phenylalanine or tryptophan.

cdr3_aa: AWSGGLGGELF
v_call: TRBV30
j_call: TRBJ2-2

cdr3_aa: ASIAGTAADTQY
v_call: TRBV19
j_call: TRBJ2-3

cdr3_aa: ATQTGNPDEAF
v_call: TRBV12-3/TRBV12-4
j_call: TRBJ1-1

cdr3_aa: ASSQARHISTEAF
v_call: TRBV4-1
j_call: TRBJ1-1

cdr3_aa: ASSFASEQY
v_call: TRBV7-9
j_call: TRBJ2-7

cdr3_aa: ASSLAGLAPYEQY
v_call: TRBV7-9
j_call: TRBJ2-7

cdr3_aa: ASSIGATGDWSYEQY
v_call: TRBV19
j_call: TRBJ2-7

cdr3_aa: ASSHPTRSSDTQY
v_call: TRBV7-9
j_call: TRBJ2-3

cdr3_aa: ASRGGQTIYEQY
v_call: TRBV2
j_call: TRBJ2-7

cdr3_aa: ASSLGTGGVEQY
v_call: TRBV5-1
j_call: TRBJ2-7

cdr3_aa: ASSHGLAGGPGEQY
v_call: TRBV3-1
j_call: TRBJ2-7

cdr3_aa: SVFLPEQLNTEAF
v_call: TRBV20-1
j_call: TRBJ1-1

cdr3_aa: ASSLWRNTEAF
v_call: TRBV13
j_call: TRBJ1-1

cdr3_aa: ASSLAGTGAKDNDQF
v_call: TRBV7-6
j_call: TRBJ2-1

cdr3_aa: ASSSVGEDSSQPQH
v_call: TRBV6-1
j_call: TRBJ1-5

cdr3_aa: ASTPGHIYNEQF
v_call: TRBV6-5
j_call: TRBJ2-1

cdr3_aa: ASSLLGGSNQPQH
v_call: TRBV7-8
j_call: TRBJ1-5

cdr3_aa: ASSLGGLGLNTGELF
v_call: TRBV5-4
j_call: TRBJ2-2

cdr3_aa: ASSRDYNEQF
v_call: TRBV9
j_call: TRBJ2-1

cdr3_aa: ASSPADRPGTGELF
v_call: TRBV5-1
j_call: TRBJ2-2

cdr3_aa: SARESFGTSGKIPYEQY
v_call: TRBV20-1
j_call: TRBJ2-7

cdr3_aa: SVDDRSSSREQY
v_call: TRBV29-1
j_call: TRBJ2-7

cdr3_aa: ASSIAGTGYNEQF
v_call: TRBV19
j_call: TRBJ2-1

cdr3_aa: ASRHQGQGAKLGYNEQF
v_call: TRBV6-2/TRBV6-3
j_call: TRBJ2-1

cdr3_aa: ASRGYPRGLAGPTGTGELF
v_call: TRBV6-5
j_call: TRBJ2-2

cdr3_aa: ASSAQGSDTQY
v_call: TRBV7-9
j_call: TRBJ2-3

cdr3_aa: SARGYRTGDTEAF
v_call: TRBV20-1
j_call: TRBJ1-1

cdr3_aa: ASTPRGRDEQY
v_call: TRBV12-3/TRBV12-4
j_call: TRBJ2-7